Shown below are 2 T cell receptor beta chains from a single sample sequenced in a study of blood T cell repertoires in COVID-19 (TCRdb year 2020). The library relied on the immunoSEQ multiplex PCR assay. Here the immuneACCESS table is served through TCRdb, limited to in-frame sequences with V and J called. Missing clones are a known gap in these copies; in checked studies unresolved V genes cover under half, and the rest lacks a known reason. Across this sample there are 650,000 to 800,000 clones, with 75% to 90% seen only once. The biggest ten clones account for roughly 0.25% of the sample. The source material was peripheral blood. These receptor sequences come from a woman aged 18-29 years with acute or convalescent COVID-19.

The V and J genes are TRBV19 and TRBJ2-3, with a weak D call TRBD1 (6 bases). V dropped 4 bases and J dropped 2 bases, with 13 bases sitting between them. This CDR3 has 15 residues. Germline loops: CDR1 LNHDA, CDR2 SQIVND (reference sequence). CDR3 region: CASSSRQAITDTQYF. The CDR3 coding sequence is TGTGCCAGTAGTAGCCGACAGGCGATCACAGATACGCAGTATTTT.

CDR3 protein: CASSTDRGPGNTIYF. The CDR3 nucleotides are TGTGCCAGCTCAACCGACAGGGGGCCTGGAAACACCATATATTTT. The chain joins TRBV18 to TRBJ1-3; 10 nucleotides agree with TRBD1. CDR3 size: 15 residues. Germline V gene data show CDR1 as KGHSH and CDR2 as LQKENI. The V gene end was trimmed by 5 bases and the J gene end by 2 bases; junction bases not matched to a gene: 3. Full variable domain (remainder filled in from reference TRBV18 and TRBJ1-3): NAGVMQNPRHLVRRRGQEARLRCSPMKGHSHVYWYRQLPEEGLKFMVYLQKENIIDESGMPKERFSAEFPKEGPSILRIQQVVRGDSAAYFCASSTDRGPGNTIYFGEGSWLTVV.